This T cell receptor beta chain originates from a study of blood T cell repertoires in COVID-19. Study overall: Some COVID-19 samples were acute and others convalescent; all came from the United States, Italy and Spain. From T cells, B-cell-depleted T cells, or PBMCs came the material, which was cDNA or gDNA.

The length of the CDR3 is 13 residues. J gave up 14 bases and V 6 bases, and 10 bases lay outside the gene matches. Germline V gene lookup returns CDR1 MNHEY and CDR2 SVGAGI. In the authors' workflow: Amplification with reference gene primers provided the estimates of nucleated cell counts. Repertoires were generated with immunoSEQ multiplex PCR, while TCRdb's copy carries only in-frame clones and drops some. The DNA was the basis for D and trimming; V, J and clone size are from that table. Among roughly 60,000 clones listed, about nine tenths were seen once. The sample consisted of peripheral blood. The source is a woman older than 75 with active COVID-19. The chain joins TRBV6-5 to TRBJ2-1; 10 bases agree with TRBD2. This CDR3 reads CASRVPSGGQEFF. In nucleotides, the CDR3 is TGTGCCAGCAGGGTTCCTAGCGGGGGCCAGGAGTTCTTC.